The 18 T cell receptor beta chains listed next were all sequenced from one sample in a study of graft-versus-host responses after intestinal transplantation. These receptors have no known antigen. Sequenced by immunoSEQ multiplex PCR; TCRdb stores in-frame clones only, minus some. The sample shows about 82,000 clones, around 93% of them seen only once. The sample was unstimulated CD4+ T cells sorted from spleen or lymph node cells, taken before transplant. The source is a human donor who was the organ donor for an intestinal transplant.

The chain employs TRBV9 and TRBJ2-3, with TRBD2 matching over 7 bases. Germline V lookup: CDR1 SGDLS, CDR2 YYNGEE. J was trimmed by 9 bases and V by 0 bases; bases with no gene match: 4. CDR3 length: 13 residues. This CDR3 is CASSVDGGGTQYF. Written as DNA, the CDR3 is TGTGCCAGCAGCGTAGATGGGGGAGGGACGCAGTATTTT.

The V and J genes are TRBV14 and TRBJ2-7, with TRBD1 matching 8 bases. Germline values: CDR1 SGHDN, CDR2 FVKESK. This CDR3 is built from 15 residues. The V and J ends lost 2 bases and 3 bases, in that order; junction bases with no gene match: 6. The CDR3 DNA reads TGTGCCAGCAGCCAAACGCGGGACAGGAACTACGAGCAGTACTTC. Its translation: CASSQTRDRNYEQYF.

The sample holds one count of this clone. The chain is built from TRBV28 and TRBJ2-7; D gene ambiguous. Between the trimmed V and J ends, which lost 2 bases and 3 bases, there was a span of 20 bases. The CDR3 contains 17 residues. Germline V gene lookup returns CDR1 MDHEN and CDR2 SYDVKM. The CDR3 spells CASSLGSGLPGNYEQYF. The CDR3 bases are TGTGCCAGCAGTTTAGGTTCCGGTCTACCAGGCAACTACGAGCAGTACTTC.

V and J are TRBV30 and TRBJ1-2, with TRBD1 matching over 11 bases. CDR1 and CDR2 from the germline V gene are GTSNPN and SVGIG (reference sequence). V lost 3 bases and J lost 4; bases outside the gene matches: 1. This CDR3 is built from 13 residues. CDR3 loop: CAWRGTGGYGYTF. The CDR3 DNA follows: TGTGCCTGGAGAGGGACAGGGGGCTATGGCTACACCTTC.

The CDR3 is CSVDPDMRRETQYF. CDR3 in DNA: TGCAGCGTTGACCCCGACATGCGGAGGGAGACCCAGTACTTC. V and J are TRBV29-1 and TRBJ2-5; a weak D match, TRBD2 (5 bases). Germline assignment: CDR1 SQVTM and CDR2 ANQGSEA. The V gene lost 3 bases and the J gene lost 5 bases, with 16 bases spanning the gap. The CDR3 loop spans 14 amino acids.

This chain joins TRBV2 and TRBJ2-1; TRBD1 matches 7 bases. This CDR3 comprises 14 residues. Germline CDR1 reads SNHLY; CDR2 reads FYNNEI. V dropped 7 bases and J dropped 6; count of bases not matched to a gene: 9. This chain's CDR3 is CASTEQGMSNEQFF. Written as DNA, the CDR3 is TGTGCCAGCACGGAACAGGGGATGAGCAATGAGCAGTTCTTC. Looking up the rest from reference TRBV2 and TRBJ2-1 gives the full variable domain: EPEVTQTPSHQVTQMGQEVILRCVPISNHLYFYWYRQILGQKVEFLVSFYNNEISEKSEIFDDQFSVERPDGSNFTLKIRSTKLEDSAMYFCASTEQGMSNEQFFGPGTRLTVL.

The chain links TRBV29-1 to TRBJ1-2; D is ambiguous. CDR1 is SQVTM and CDR2 is ANQGSEA in the germline V gene. This CDR3 has 11 residues. The germline V and J ends were trimmed by 5 bases and 1 base, with 5 bases remaining between them. DNA for the CDR3: TGCAGCGTTCCCAGTAACTATGGCTACACCTTC. Its protein product is CSVPSNYGYTF.

This chain joins TRBV15 and TRBJ1-1, with TRBD1 matching 9 bases. The V and J ends lost 1 base and 8 bases, in that order; junction bases with no gene match: 8. The CDR3 loop spans 15 amino acids. Germline CDR1 is LNHNV and CDR2 is YYDKDF (reference sequence). CDR3 sequence reads: CATSRGLTGGREAFF. Here the CDR3 DNA reads TGTGCCACCAGCAGAGGTCTCACAGGGGGCAGGGAAGCTTTCTTT.

The chain uses TRBV27 and TRBJ2-6, with 8 bases aligning to TRBD1. J was trimmed by 0 bases and V by 4 bases; bases with no gene match: 8. Germline CDR1 reads MNHEY; CDR2 reads SMNVEV (reference sequence). This CDR3 is 18 amino acids long. The CDR3 sequence is CASSSLDRANSGANVLTF. Written as DNA, the CDR3 is TGTGCCAGCAGTTCTCTGGACAGGGCTAACTCTGGGGCCAACGTCCTGACTTTC. Using reference TRBV27 and TRBJ2-6 for the parts outside the CDR3, the full variable domain is EAQVTQNPRYLITVTGKKLTVTCSQNMNHEYMSWYRQDPGLGLRQIYYSMNVEVTDKGDVPEGYKVSRKEKRNFPLILESPSPNQTSLYFCASSSLDRANSGANVLTFGAGSRLTVL.

V and J are TRBV15 and TRBJ2-2; no reliable D call. There are 13 residues in the CDR3. V gave up 1 base and J gave up 4 bases, with 4 bases separating them. Germline CDR1 is LNHNV and CDR2 is YYDKDF (reference sequence). This CDR3 is CATSRASTGELFF. CDR3 DNA sequence: TGTGCCACCAGCAGAGCTAGCACCGGGGAGCTGTTTTTT.

The gene calls are TRBV5-1 and TRBJ2-2; TRBD1 agrees at 7 bases. This CDR3 region has 15 residues. Germline CDR1 and CDR2: SGHRS and YFSETQ. J gave up 7 bases and V 0 bases, and 6 bases lay outside the gene matches. For the CDR3, the DNA is TGCGCCAGCAGCTTGGCCGTCTACAGGGGCGGGGAGCTGTTTTTT. It translates to CASSLAVYRGGELFF.

The chain couples TRBV11-3 to TRBJ1-2, with a tentative D call TRBD1 (5 bases). Germline V gene lookup returns CDR1 SGHNT and CDR2 YENEEA. The CDR3 spans 13 residues. V lost 6 bases to trimming and J lost 8 bases, with 16 bases between them. CDR3 coding DNA: TGTGCCAGCAGTTCCCCAGGGCGTGGGGGCTACACCTTC. It yields the protein CASSSPGRGGYTF. The full variable domain, rest sourced from reference TRBV11-3 and TRBJ1-2, is EAGVVQSPRYKIIEKKQPVAFWCNPISGHNTLYWYLQNLGQGPELLIRYENEEAVDDSQLPKDRFSAERLKGVDSTLKIQPAELGDSAVYLCASSSPGRGGYTFGSGTRLTVV.

The genes are TRBV11-3 and TRBJ1-2; D remains unclear. The germline V gene has CDR1 SGHNT and CDR2 YENEEA. Deletions cut 5 bases from V and 8 bases from J, with 18 bases between. The CDR3 length is 14 residues. CDR3 in DNA: TGTGCCAGCAGCCTCCAAGGAGGGCGGAGCGGCTACACCTTC. Its protein product is CASSLQGGRSGYTF.

J is TRBJ2-5 and V is TRBV27; 7 bases agree with TRBD2. This CDR3 region has 16 residues. Germline-derived CDR1 and CDR2 are MNHEY and SMNVEV (reference sequence). Losses at the gene ends were 0 bases for V and 4 bases for J; bases not matched to a gene: 8. The CDR3 DNA is TGTGCCAGCAGTTTATCGGTAGGCGGGGGAATAGAGACCCAGTACTTC. The encoded protein is CASSLSVGGGIETQYF.

The chain has TRBV25-1 and TRBJ1-3; 8 positions match TRBD1. The germline V gene encodes CDR1 MGHDK and CDR2 SYGVNS. The V gene end was trimmed by 6 bases and the J gene end by 7 bases; junction bases not matched to a gene: 5. This CDR3 has 13 amino acids. CDR3: CASRDRVMNTIYF. The CDR3 DNA reads as TGTGCCAGCAGGGACAGGGTAATGAACACCATATATTTT.

The J gene is TRBJ1-6, the V gene TRBV5-1, with TRBD1 matching 8 bases. Germline loops: CDR1 SGHRS, CDR2 YFSETQ. The CDR3 consists of 15 residues. Losses at the gene ends were 4 bases for V and 7 bases for J; bases not matched to a gene: 7. The CDR3 here is CASSPSGTGNSPLHF. The CDR3 nucleotides are TGCGCCAGCAGCCCGTCCGGGACAGGAAATTCACCCCTCCACTTT. Variable domain in full (rest from reference TRBV5-1 and TRBJ1-6): KAGVTQTPRYLIKTRGQQVTLSCSPISGHRSVSWYQQTPGQGLQFLFEYFSETQRNKGNFPGRFSGRQFSNSRSEMNVSTLELGDSALYLCASSPSGTGNSPLHFGNGTRLTVT.

This chain joins TRBV7-9 and TRBJ2-3, with unresolved D. Trimming shortened V by 0 bases and J by 2 bases, and 6 bases separated the two germline ends. Germline V gives CDR1 SEHNR, CDR2 FQNEAQ (reference sequence). This CDR3 is 14 amino acids long. Here the CDR3 reads CASSLALPTDTQYF. CDR3 in DNA: TGTGCCAGCAGCTTAGCACTTCCCACAGATACGCAGTATTTT.

In the case of this clone: The sample holds other DNA sequences that translate to the same CDR3. V usage is TRBV5-4 and J usage is TRBJ1-1; D is perhaps TRBD1 (5 bases). Germline V gene sequence: CDR1 SGHNT, CDR2 YYREEE (reference sequence). Trimming shortened V by 4 bases and J by 5 bases, and 15 bases separated the two germline ends. This CDR3 is 14 amino acids long. This CDR3 reads CASSGAMGRTEAFF. The CDR3 DNA reads as TGTGCCAGCAGCGGGGCTATGGGTCGAACTGAAGCTTTCTTT.